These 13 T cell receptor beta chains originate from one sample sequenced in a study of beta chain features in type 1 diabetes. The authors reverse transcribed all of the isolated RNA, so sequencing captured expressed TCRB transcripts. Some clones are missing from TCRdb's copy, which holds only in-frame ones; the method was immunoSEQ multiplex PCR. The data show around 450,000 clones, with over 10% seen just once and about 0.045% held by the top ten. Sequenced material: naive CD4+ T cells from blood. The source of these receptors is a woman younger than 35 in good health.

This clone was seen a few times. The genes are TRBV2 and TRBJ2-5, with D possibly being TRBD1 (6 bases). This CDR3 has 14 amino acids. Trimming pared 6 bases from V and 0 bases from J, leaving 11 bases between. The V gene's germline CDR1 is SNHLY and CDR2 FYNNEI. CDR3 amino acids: CASRATGNQETQYF. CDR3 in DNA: TGTGCCAGCAGGGCAACAGGGAACCAAGAGACCCAGTACTTC.

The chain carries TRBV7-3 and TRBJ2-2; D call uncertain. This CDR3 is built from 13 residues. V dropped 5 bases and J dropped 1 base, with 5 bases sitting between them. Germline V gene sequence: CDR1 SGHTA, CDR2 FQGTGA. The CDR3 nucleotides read TGTGCCAGCAGCCCTCAGAACACCGGGGAGCTGTTTTTT. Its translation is CASSPQNTGELFF.

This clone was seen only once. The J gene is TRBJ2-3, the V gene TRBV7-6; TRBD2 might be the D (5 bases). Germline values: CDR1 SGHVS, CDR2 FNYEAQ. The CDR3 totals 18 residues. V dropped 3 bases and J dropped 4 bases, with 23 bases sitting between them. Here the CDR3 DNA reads TGTGCCAGCAGCTTCACACTCCCGGGGAAAGATGGGCCAGATACGCAGTATTTT. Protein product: CASSFTLPGKDGPDTQYF.

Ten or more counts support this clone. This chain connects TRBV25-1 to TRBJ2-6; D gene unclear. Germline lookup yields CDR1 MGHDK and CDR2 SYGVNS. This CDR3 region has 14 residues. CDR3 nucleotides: TGTCTCTCCCACCCATCGGTGAAGGCCAACGTCCTGACTTTC. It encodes CLSHPSVKANVLTF.

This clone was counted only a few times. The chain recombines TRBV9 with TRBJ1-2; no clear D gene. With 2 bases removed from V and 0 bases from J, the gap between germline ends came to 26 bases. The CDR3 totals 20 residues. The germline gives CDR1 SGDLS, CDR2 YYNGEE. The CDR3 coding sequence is TGTGCCAGCAGCGTGGATTCCCTCGGGAAGGGCCAACCACCTAACTATGGCTACACCTTC. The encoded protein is CASSVDSLGKGQPPNYGYTF. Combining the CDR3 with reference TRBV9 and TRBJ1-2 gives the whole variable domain DSGVTQTPKHLITATGQRVTLRCSPRSGDLSVYWYQQSLDQGLQFLIQYYNGEERAKGNILERFSAQQFPDLHSELNLSSLELGDSALYFCASSVDSLGKGQPPNYGYTFGSGTRLTVV.

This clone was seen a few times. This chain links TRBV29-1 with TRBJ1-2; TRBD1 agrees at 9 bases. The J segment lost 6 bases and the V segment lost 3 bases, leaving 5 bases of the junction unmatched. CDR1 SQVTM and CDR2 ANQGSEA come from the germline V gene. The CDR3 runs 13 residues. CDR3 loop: CSVERDRANGYTF. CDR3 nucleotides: TGCAGCGTTGAGAGGGACAGGGCTAATGGCTACACCTTC.

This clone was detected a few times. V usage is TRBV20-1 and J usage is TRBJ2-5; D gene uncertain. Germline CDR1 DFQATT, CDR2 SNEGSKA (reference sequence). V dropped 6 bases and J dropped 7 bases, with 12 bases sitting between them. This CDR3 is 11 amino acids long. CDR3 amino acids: CSAPRLGTQYF. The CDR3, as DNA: TGCAGTGCACCTCGCCTAGGGACCCAGTACTTC.

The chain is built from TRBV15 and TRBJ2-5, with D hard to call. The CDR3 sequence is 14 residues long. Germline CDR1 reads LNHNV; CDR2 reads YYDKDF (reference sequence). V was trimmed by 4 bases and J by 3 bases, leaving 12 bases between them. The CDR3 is CATSTGPFEETQYF. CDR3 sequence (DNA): TGTGCCACCAGCACGGGCCCATTCGAAGAGACCCAGTACTTC.

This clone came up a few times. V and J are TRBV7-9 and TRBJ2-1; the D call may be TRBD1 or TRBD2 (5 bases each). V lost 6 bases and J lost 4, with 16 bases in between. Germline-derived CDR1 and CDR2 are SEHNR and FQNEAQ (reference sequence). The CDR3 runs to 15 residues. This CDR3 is CASRSRGIQYNEQFF. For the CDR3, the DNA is TGTGCCAGCAGATCGAGGGGTATTCAGTACAATGAGCAGTTCTTC.

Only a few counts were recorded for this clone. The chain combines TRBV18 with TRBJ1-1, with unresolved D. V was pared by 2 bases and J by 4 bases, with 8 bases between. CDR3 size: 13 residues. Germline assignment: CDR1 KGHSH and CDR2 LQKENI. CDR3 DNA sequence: TGTGCCAGCTCACCAGGGCTGATCACTGAAGCTTTCTTT. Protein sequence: CASSPGLITEAFF. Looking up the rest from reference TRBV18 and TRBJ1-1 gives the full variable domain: NAGVMQNPRHLVRRRGQEARLRCSPMKGHSHVYWYRQLPEEGLKFMVYLQKENIIDESGMPKERFSAEFPKEGPSILRIQQVVRGDSAAYFCASSPGLITEAFFGQGTRLTVV.

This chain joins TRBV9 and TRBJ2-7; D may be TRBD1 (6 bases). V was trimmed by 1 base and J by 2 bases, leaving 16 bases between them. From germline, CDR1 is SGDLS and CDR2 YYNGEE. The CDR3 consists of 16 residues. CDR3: CASSVTVDSPTYEQYF. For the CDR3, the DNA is TGTGCCAGCAGCGTAACTGTGGACAGCCCGACCTACGAGCAGTACTTC.

The CDR3 sequence: CASSVGLGSGTDTQYF. The CDR3, as DNA: TGTGCCAGCAGCGTAGGATTGGGGTCTGGGACAGATACGCAGTATTTT. The chain is built from TRBV9 and TRBJ2-3; D call uncertain. The CDR3 length is 16 residues. Germline V lookup: CDR1 SGDLS, CDR2 YYNGEE. V lost 0 bases and J 3 bases, leaving 14 bases between the germline ends.

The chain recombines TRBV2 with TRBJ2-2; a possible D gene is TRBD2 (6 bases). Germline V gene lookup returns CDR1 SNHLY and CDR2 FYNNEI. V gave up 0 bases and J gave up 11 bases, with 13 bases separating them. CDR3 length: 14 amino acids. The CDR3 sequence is CASSEAGGAGELFF. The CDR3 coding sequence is TGTGCCAGCAGTGAAGCCGGGGGAGCTGGAGAGCTGTTTTTT.